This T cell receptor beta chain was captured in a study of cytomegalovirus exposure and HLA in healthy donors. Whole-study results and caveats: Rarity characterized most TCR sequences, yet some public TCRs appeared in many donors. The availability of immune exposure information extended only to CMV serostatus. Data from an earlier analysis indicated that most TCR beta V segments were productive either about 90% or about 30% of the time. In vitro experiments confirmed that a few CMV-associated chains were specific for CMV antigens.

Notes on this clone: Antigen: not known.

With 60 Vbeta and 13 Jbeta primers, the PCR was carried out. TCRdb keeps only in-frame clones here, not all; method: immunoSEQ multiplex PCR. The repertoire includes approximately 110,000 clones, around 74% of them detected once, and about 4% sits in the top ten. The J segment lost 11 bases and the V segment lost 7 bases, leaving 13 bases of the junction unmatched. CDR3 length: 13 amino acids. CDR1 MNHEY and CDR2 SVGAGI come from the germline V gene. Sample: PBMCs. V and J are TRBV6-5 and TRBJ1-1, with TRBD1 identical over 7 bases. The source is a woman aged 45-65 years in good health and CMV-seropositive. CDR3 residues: CASTPLRGVGAFF. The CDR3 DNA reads TGTGCCAGCACCCCTCTCAGGGGGGTTGGGGCTTTCTTT.